The 6 T cell receptor beta chains reported below all come from one sample, sequenced in a study of blood T cell repertoires in COVID-19 (TCRdb year 2020). Libraries were prepared through the immunoSEQ multiplex PCR assay. TCRdb limited this immuneACCESS table to in-frame rearrangements with V and J called. A share of clones is missing; checked studies link under half to unresolved V genes, and the rest is unexplained. The sample yields under 300,000 clones; about 83% were counted once. Roughly 10% of the sample rests with the top ten. Sequenced material: peripheral blood. The receptors stem from a woman aged 45-60 years who had recovered from COVID-19.

The chain recombines TRBV30 with TRBJ2-7; TRBD2 might be the D (5 bases). The germline V gene encodes CDR1 GTSNPN and CDR2 SVGIG (reference sequence). V was clipped by 2 bases and J by 7 bases, with 24 bases between them. CDR3 length: 16 amino acids. The chain's CDR3 is CAWSRTKLSTPGEQYF. The CDR3 DNA reads as TGTGCCTGGAGTCGTACTAAGCTTAGCACCCCGGGGGAGCAGTACTTC.

This clone occurred a few times. The junction does not match germline at one end; this may be a read error. The chain employs TRBV5-6 and TRBJ2-3; 9 positions agree with TRBD1. Germline V gene data show CDR1 as SGHDT and CDR2 as YYEEEE. The CDR3 length is 16 residues. CDR3 sequence reads: CASSPPGTGPTNTQYF. DNA for the CDR3: TGTGCCAGCAGCCCCCCCGGGACAGGGCCCACAAATACGCAGTATTTT.

The rearrangement uses TRBV3-1 (or the pseudogene TRBV3-2) and TRBJ2-1, with TRBD2 as a possible D gene (6 bases). Germline V lookup: CDR1 LGHDT, CDR2 YNNKEL (reference sequence). The CDR3 sequence is 15 residues long. V gave up 4 bases and J gave up 7 bases, with 17 bases separating them. This chain's CDR3 is CASSPPGASGNEQFF. Written as DNA, the CDR3 is TGTGCCAGCAGCCCCCCGGGAGCCTCAGGGAATGAGCAGTTCTTC.

This sequence joins TRBV3-1 (or the pseudogene TRBV3-2) and TRBJ2-3; 15 bases match TRBD2. CDR3 length equals 13 residues. Germline-derived CDR1 and CDR2 are LGHDT and YNNKEL (reference sequence). Trimming removed 5 bases from V and 10 bases from J; junction bases left unmatched: 1. As DNA, the CDR3 is TGTGCCAGCAGCGGGACTAGCGGGAGGTCGCAGTATTTT. Translating gives CASSGTSGRSQYF.

The chain recombines TRBV10-3 with TRBJ1-2; unclear D gene. V was cut by 6 bases and J by 7 bases, with 21 bases left in between. Germline V lookup: CDR1 ENHRY, CDR2 SYGVKD. CDR3 length equals 15 residues. CDR3 protein: CAIRYSNSSFSGYTF. DNA of the CDR3: TGTGCCATCAGATATAGCAATTCTTCCTTTTCTGGCTACACCTTC.

This rearrangement joins TRBV27 to TRBJ2-7, with TRBD2 matching 7 bases. CDR1 is MNHEY, CDR2 SMNVEV, per germline (reference sequence). The trim removed 3 bases at V and 6 bases at J, leaving 20 bases unmatched. The CDR3 is made up of 18 amino acids. In DNA, the CDR3 is TGTGCCAGCAGTTTTAGGACACCAAGGAATAGCGGGCGGCGCGAGCAGTACTTC. Protein product: CASSFRTPRNSGRREQYF.